The 17 T cell receptor beta chains below come from one sample, sequenced in a study of neurological immune-mediated disorders. TCRdb called the 5' RACE reads again in MiXCR, with one record for every CDR3 protein. This sample has 30,000 to 35,000 distinct CDR3 sequences, with under 5% found just once. The material sequenced was CD4+ T cells from blood. Receptors were obtained from a woman between 35 and 50 years old in good health.

This clonotype came up many times. The rearrangement uses TRBV14 and TRBJ2-2; perhaps TRBD2 as D (6 bases). The CDR3 spans 15 residues. V was pared by 0 bases and J by 5 bases, with 10 bases between. The germline CDR1 and CDR2 sequences are SGHDN and FVKESK. The CDR3 sequence is CASSQESGRTGELFF. DNA for the CDR3: TGTGCCAGCAGCCAAGAAAGCGGGCGGACCGGGGAGCTGTTTTTT. The full variable domain, in which reference TRBV14 and TRBJ2-2 provide the parts outside the CDR3, is EAGVTQFPSHSVIEKGQTVTLRCDPISGHDNLYWYRRVMGKEIKFLLHFVKESKQDESGMPNNRFLAERTGGTYSTLKVQPAELEDSGVYFCASSQESGRTGELFFGEGSRLTVL.

This clonotype was seen many times. The chain has TRBV19 and TRBJ2-1, with 11 bases fitting TRBD2. Germline-derived CDR1 and CDR2 are LNHDA and SQIVND (reference sequence). V trimming: 3 bases; J trimming: 7 bases; junction bases outside the gene matches: 14. This CDR3 has 18 amino acids. CDR3 bases: TGTGCCAGTAGTATCGATAGGGGGGGACTAGCGGCTAGGAATGAGCAGTTCTTC. Its translation is CASSIDRGGLAARNEQFF. Using reference TRBV19 and TRBJ2-1 for the parts outside the CDR3, the full variable domain is DGGITQSPKYLFRKEGQNVTLSCEQNLNHDAMYWYRQDPGQGLRLIYYSQIVNDFQKGDIAEGYSVSREKKESFPLTVTSAQKNPTAFYLCASSIDRGGLAARNEQFFGPGTRLTVL.

The table lists this clonotype with many counts. This sequence joins TRBV3-1 and TRBJ1-1; no clear D gene. Trimming shortened V by 0 bases and J by 11 bases, and 13 bases separated the two germline ends. Germline-derived CDR1 and CDR2 are LGHDT and YNNKEL (reference sequence). The CDR3 is made up of 13 amino acids. The CDR3 spells CASSQDRSSSAFF. The CDR3 DNA is TGTGCCAGCAGCCAAGACAGGAGTTCGTCGGCTTTCTTT.

This clonotype was observed at least ten times. The rearrangement joins TRBV20-1 to TRBJ2-2; the D gene is possibly TRBD2 (6 bases). With 5 bases removed from V and 7 bases from J, the gap between germline ends came to 11 bases. Germline-derived CDR1 and CDR2 are DFQATT and SNEGSKA (reference sequence). The CDR3 runs to 12 residues. CDR3 in amino acids: CSAGGLGGELFF. In DNA form, the CDR3 reads TGCAGTGCTGGGGGACTGGGCGGGGAGCTGTTTTTT.

The sample holds many counts of this clonotype. The V gene is TRBV4-1, the J gene TRBJ1-6; no definite D call. The CDR3 extends over 19 amino acids. V lost 3 bases and J lost 0, with 18 bases in between. CDR1 is MGHRA and CDR2 is YSYEKL in the germline V gene. The CDR3 protein is CASSHSSLRVRSYNSPLHF. The CDR3, as DNA: TGCGCCAGCAGCCATAGCTCCCTCCGAGTTCGCTCCTATAATTCACCCCTCCACTTT.

This clonotype occurred many times. The rearrangement joins TRBV5-6 to TRBJ2-2, with 10 bases that match TRBD2. Germline CDR1 reads SGHDT; CDR2 reads YYEEEE. CDR3 length: 15 amino acids. Losses at the gene ends were 4 bases for V and 2 bases for J; bases not matched to a gene: 2. DNA for the CDR3: TGTGCCAGCAGCGGACTAGCGGTCAACACCGGGGAGCTGTTTTTT. It codes for CASSGLAVNTGELFF.

This clonotype was seen at least ten times. The chain joins TRBV5-5 to TRBJ2-7, with D perhaps TRBD2 (5 bases). Germline lookup yields CDR1 SGHKS and CDR2 YYEKEE (reference sequence). The V gene lost 1 base and the J gene lost 5 bases, with 10 bases spanning the gap. The CDR3 contains 13 residues. Written as DNA, the CDR3 is TGTGCCAGCAGCTTGTGGGGAGCCCACGAGCAGTACTTC. It translates to CASSLWGAHEQYF.

This clonotype was picked up many times. The CDR3 sequence: CASSLEMRERNEQYF. CDR3 nucleotides: TGCGCCAGCAGCTTGGAGATGCGGGAGAGGAACGAGCAGTACTTC. The chain combines TRBV5-1 with TRBJ2-7; TRBD2 aligns across 7 bases. This CDR3 has 15 amino acids. J gave up 5 bases and V 0 bases, and 8 bases lay outside the gene matches. From germline, CDR1 is SGHRS and CDR2 YFSETQ.

The sample holds many counts of this clonotype. This chain links TRBV12-3 or TRBV12-4 with TRBJ1-3; unclear D gene. V gave up 3 bases and J gave up 0 bases, with 6 bases separating them. CDR3 length equals 14 residues. The CDR3 DNA follows: TGTGCCAGCAGTTTTCGGCGCTCTGGAAACACCATATATTTT. Its translation is CASSFRRSGNTIYF.

This clonotype occurred many times. The gene calls are TRBV5-5 and TRBJ1-5, with D unclear. Germline assignment: CDR1 SGHKS and CDR2 YYEKEE (reference sequence). The CDR3 covers 14 residues. V lost 3 bases and J lost 0, with 7 bases in between. The CDR3 nucleotides are TGTGCCAGCAGCTCCGATTCTAGCAATCAGCCCCAGCATTTT. It codes for CASSSDSSNQPQHF.

This clonotype occurred many times. The rearrangement uses TRBV5-5 and TRBJ1-1; D is ambiguous. The length of the CDR3 is 14 residues. Trimming removed 3 bases from V and 1 base from J, with 10 bases in between. Germline-derived CDR1 and CDR2 are SGHKS and YYEKEE (reference sequence). The CDR3 loop reads CASSWSTKNTEAFF. The DNA of the CDR3 is TGTGCCAGCAGCTGGTCGACAAAGAACACTGAAGCTTTCTTT.

This clonotype has at least ten counts. The chain employs TRBV7-2 and TRBJ1-2; the D is unclear. CDR3 size: 13 residues. Germline V gene data show CDR1 as SGHTA and CDR2 as FQGNSA. V lost 7 bases to trimming and J lost 5 bases, with 14 bases between them. The CDR3 DNA follows: TGTGCCAGCACCCCAGGCCGCCTTTATGGCTACACCTTC. Translation: CASTPGRLYGYTF.

This clonotype was seen many times. The CDR3, as DNA: TGTGCCAGCAGTTACTCTCGAAAGGGCCCCACAGATACGCAGTATTTT. Encoded protein: CASSYSRKGPTDTQYF. This chain links TRBV6-2 or TRBV6-3 with TRBJ2-3; no firm D call. The CDR3 has 16 residues. Between the trimmed V and J ends, which lost 0 bases and 2 bases, there was a span of 12 bases. Germline V gives CDR1 MNHEY, CDR2 SVGEGT.

The sample holds many counts of this clonotype. The rearrangement joins TRBV6-5 to TRBJ1-2; D is perhaps TRBD1 (6 bases). The CDR3 is 13 residues long. Germline V lookup: CDR1 MNHEY, CDR2 SVGAGI. V dropped 5 bases and J dropped 7 bases, with 14 bases sitting between them. The CDR3 spells CASSTTGMRGYTF. The CDR3 DNA reads as TGTGCCAGCAGTACCACAGGGATGCGTGGCTACACCTTC.

This clonotype showed up many times. The gene calls are TRBV9 and TRBJ1-2; 7 bases map to TRBD1. There are 13 residues in the CDR3. Looked up from germline, CDR1 is SGDLS and CDR2 is YYNGEE. V trimming: 6 bases; J trimming: 6 bases; junction bases outside the gene matches: 8. The CDR3 loop reads CASNRGGGDGYTF. CDR3 nucleotide sequence: TGTGCCAGCAACCGGGGAGGGGGCGATGGCTACACCTTC.

In its sample, this clonotype was seen many times. CDR3 sequence reads: CSAMQDTEAFF. The CDR3 DNA sequence: TGCAGTGCTATGCAGGACACTGAAGCTTTCTTT. This sequence joins TRBV20-1 and TRBJ1-1; D is ambiguous. The CDR3 consists of 11 residues. Germline values: CDR1 DFQATT, CDR2 SNEGSKA (reference sequence). V gave up 4 bases and J gave up 3 bases, with 6 bases separating them.

This clonotype was counted at least ten times. This chain links TRBV20-1 with TRBJ2-7; perhaps TRBD2 as D (5 bases). The CDR3 covers 15 residues. Per germline, CDR1 DFQATT and CDR2 SNEGSKA (reference sequence). The germline V and J ends were trimmed by 3 bases and 2 bases, with 17 bases remaining between them. DNA of the CDR3: TGCAGTGCTAGTGAAATGGACTTTTCTGCCTACGAGCAGTACTTC. Translating gives CSASEMDFSAYEQYF.